This T cell receptor beta chain comes out of a study of blood T cells in healthy people across ages (dated by TCRdb to the mid-2010s). Background for the entire study: In model experiments, template switching captured about one uniquely barcoded TCR beta cDNA molecule for every two T cells. The donors were divided into four age groups: young (average around 15 years), middle-aged (almost 40), aged (approximately 62) and long-lived (82). Using deep sequencing normalized with unique cDNA molecular identifiers, the study measured how TCR beta repertoire diversity changes with age. Using the same blood draw, the study looked at two additional independent replicas of 1 million unique cDNA reads for two donors, one aged 18 to 29 and the other aged 80 or older. General study outcomes and caveats: The percentage of naive T cells measured by flow cytometry correlated strongly with observed TCR beta diversity. Estimates of total diversity based on one million sequenced T cells were considered lower bounds and underestimates. As age increased, observed TCR beta diversity per million T cells dropped in a roughly linear way, and a significant reduction was already evident by age around 41. Because donor CMV infection status was unknown, age-related changes in expanded clonotypes were potentially confounded. Compared with the aged group, the long-lived group had more naive CD4+ T cells, fewer expanded clones and increased TCR diversity, a pattern suggesting age selection. Because profiling used bulk unsorted PBMCs, naive and antigen-experienced compartments could not be compared conclusively.

The roughly 37 donors, aged about 6 to 95 years, were systemically healthy Caucasian individuals from Russia. Each donor gave 8 to 10 milliliters of peripheral blood, collected into EDTA-treated Vacutainer tubes. PBMCs were isolated by Ficoll-Paque density-gradient centrifugation, with at least 7 million obtained per sample. Trizol reagent was used to extract total RNA from the PBMCs, yielding at least 6 micrograms per sample. Naive CD45RAhigh/CD27high T cell percentages were measured by flow cytometry on a PBMC aliquot from every donor. Including the terminal cysteine and phenylalanine, the CDR3 comprises 13 residues. CDR3 DNA only is kept here, 39 bases in frame from base 1. For this clonotype: Its specific antigen is unknown. Base-call qualities are not available, and no considerably larger clone is one nucleotide away.

Library creation used 5' RACE. Sequenced using an Illumina HiSeq 2500. A second PCR of about 6 to 11 cycles was run with a J-beta primer mix and a sample-barcoded 5' primer. A template-switch 5' adaptor carrying 12 random nucleotides introduced a unique molecular identifier onto each TCR beta cDNA molecule. Each sample yielded at least 2.5 million CDR3-containing paired-end reads. First-strand cDNA synthesis was performed from all RNA using the Mint cDNA synthesis kit, with priming by a TRBC-specific oligonucleotide. All cDNA was treated with uracil-DNA glycosylase and then went through a first 18-cycle PCR with the universal primers M1SS and BC2_uni_R. Per the authors' processing: Each sample was normalized by randomly selecting 1 million high-quality reads, each carrying a distinct molecular identifier. Instead of being binned into consensus sequences, reads that shared molecular identifiers were thrown out. MiTCR, with a Q25 quality threshold and the strictest error-elimination algorithm, was used for CDR3 identification, clonotype clustering and error correction. A nonparametric unseen species model with Euler transformation was used to estimate a lower bound on total TCR beta diversity. TCRdb handled the public reads itself, with Q25 trimming in fastp and clone calling in MiXCR, and kept productive beta chains. Rows with a matching CDR3 protein are joined into one entry that keeps the most common DNA and genes. TCRdb's processing, not the authors' own work, is the source of the V and J calls. The sample table holds more than 1,000,000 distinct CDR3 sequences, of which approximately 25% were seen once. The ten largest clones add up to about 0.72% of the sample.

These sequences were also reported in another study, on T cells of mothers and their children. Reported in the second study: The donors were nine systemically healthy Caucasian individuals, made up of three mothers and their six children. cDNA synthesis consumed the entire amount of extracted RNA, loaded at approximately 1.4 ug RNA in each 15 ul reaction. In the second PCR, the M1S primer added sample barcodes and 2-4 random nucleotides. More than 9 million TCR beta CDR3 reads were obtained from each mother, and some 3 million reads were obtained from each child. In both related and unrelated pairs, thymic selection shapes the output of TCR recombination in a similar way, with inherited differences having only a minor effect. Normalized repertoire overlap was always found to be slightly, but never significantly, higher in related mother-child pairs than in unrelated mother-child pairs. No persistent microchimeric T cell clones were found, with a detection sensitivity of 75 to 100 clones per million clonotypes. In the study, deep NGS was used to compare the TCR beta repertoires of mothers and children, and features distinguishing related mother-child pairs from unrelated individuals were sought. The mean age was around 40 +/- 4 years for the mothers and around 11 +/- 4 years for the children. After adapter ligation was performed with NEBNext reagents, the libraries were sequenced on an Illumina HiSeq 2000 with 100+100 nt paired-end reads. Mother and child libraries were prepared a month apart and sequenced in separate runs to prevent cross-contamination. Each donor had between about 450,000 and 2,300,000 distinct TCR beta clonotypes identified. Naive TCR beta clonotypes were estimated from low-frequency clonotypes matched to each donor's FACS-determined naive share, without sorting.

This TCR was recovered from a girl aged 2 to 9 in good health. Sequenced: blood. The V and J genes are TRBV12-3 or TRBV12-4 and TRBJ2-5; TRBD2 matches 8 bases in the middle. The J call is uncertain, as TRBJ2-7 better fits the DNA end. The base sequence is TGTGCCAGCCAGATAGCGGGGTGGAACGAGCAGTACTTC. The encoded protein is CASQIAGWNEQYF.